Each of the 11 T cell receptor beta chains below was sequenced from the same sample in a study of chemoradiotherapy in HPV16-positive cancers. TCRdb's copy holds only in-frame clones and misses some; the assay was immunoSEQ multiplex PCR. The sample contains some 10,000 clones, approximately 74% of which appear only once. The material was obtained from a patient who underwent chemoradiotherapy. These receptors all come from a human donor with HPV-associated anogenital cancer.

The chain recombines TRBV6-6 with TRBJ1-4; the D gene is possibly TRBD1 (6 bases). The germline V gene encodes CDR1 MNHNY and CDR2 SVGAGI (reference sequence). Trimming stripped 9 bases from V and 4 bases from J, with 18 bases between. The CDR3 consists of 15 residues. DNA for the CDR3: TGTGCCAGTTCGGGGGCTGTCCTCAGTAATGAAAAACTGTTTTTT. This encodes CASSGAVLSNEKLFF.

J is TRBJ2-3 and V is TRBV28; TRBD2 aligns across 11 bases. Germline V gene data show CDR1 as MDHEN and CDR2 as SYDVKM. The length of the CDR3 is 15 residues. The V and J ends lost 6 bases and 3 bases, in that order; junction bases with no gene match: 5. The CDR3 bases are TGTGCCAGCAGGGTACTAGCGGGAGAAACAGATACGCAGTATTTT. Protein: CASRVLAGETDTQYF. The full variable domain, with the rest looked up from reference TRBV28 and TRBJ2-3, is DVKVTQSSRYLVKRTGEKVFLECVQDMDHENMFWYRQDPGLGLRLIYFSYDVKMKEKGDIPEGYSVSREKKERFSLILESASTNQTSMYLCASRVLAGETDTQYFGPGTRLTVL.

This rearrangement joins TRBV7-8 to TRBJ2-2; perhaps TRBD1 as D (6 bases). This CDR3 has 15 residues. Germline V gene lookup returns CDR1 SGHVS and CDR2 FQNEAQ. V was pared by 1 base and J by 4 bases, with 10 bases between. The CDR3 bases are TGTGCCAGCAGCTTAGTTATCAGGGGCACCGGGGAGCTGTTTTTT. Its translation: CASSLVIRGTGELFF.

The rearrangement uses TRBV9 and TRBJ2-7, with 8 bases lining up with TRBD1. The CDR3 runs to 12 residues. The V gene's germline CDR1 is SGDLS and CDR2 YYNGEE. V shed 3 bases, J shed 7 bases, and the junction held 3 bases outside the gene matches. This CDR3 reads CASSADRGEQYF. The CDR3 nucleotides read TGTGCCAGCAGCGCAGACAGGGGTGAGCAGTACTTC. Full variable domain (missing parts from reference TRBV9 and TRBJ2-7): DSGVTQTPKHLITATGQRVTLRCSPRSGDLSVYWYQQSLDQGLQFLIQYYNGEERAKGNILERFSAQQFPDLHSELNLSSLELGDSALYFCASSADRGEQYFGPGTRLTVT.

The rearrangement uses TRBV5-4 and TRBJ1-2, with 8 bases identical to TRBD1. The trim removed 4 bases at V and 3 bases at J, leaving 11 bases unmatched. The CDR3 runs 16 residues. Per germline, CDR1 SGHNT and CDR2 YYREEE (reference sequence). CDR3 residues: CASSTWTGTTYYGYTF. The DNA of the CDR3 is TGTGCCAGCAGCACGTGGACAGGGACGACTTACTATGGCTACACCTTC.

The chain employs TRBV28 and TRBJ1-2, with 10 positions matching TRBD1. There are 15 residues in the CDR3. V trimming: 6 bases; J trimming: 8 bases; junction bases outside the gene matches: 12. Germline CDR1 reads MDHEN; CDR2 reads SYDVKM. The CDR3 is CASRGTGVGNFGYTF. Written as DNA, the CDR3 is TGTGCCAGCAGAGGGACAGGGGTCGGTAACTTCGGCTACACCTTC.

The chain carries TRBV5-6 and TRBJ2-1, with 11 bases matching TRBD1. CDR1 is SGHDT and CDR2 is YYEEEE in the germline V gene. After removal of 2 bases from V and 4 bases from J, the junction contained 2 bases not matched to a gene. CDR3 size: 15 residues. The CDR3 DNA follows: TGTGCCAGCAGCTTTAGGGACAGGGGGTACAATGAGCAGTTCTTC. Amino acids: CASSFRDRGYNEQFF. Variable domain in full (rest from reference TRBV5-6 and TRBJ2-1): DAGVTQSPTHLIKTRGQQVTLRCSPKSGHDTVSWYQQALGQGPQFIFQYYEEEERQRGNFPDRFSGHQFPNYSSELNVNALLLGDSALYLCASSFRDRGYNEQFFGPGTRLTVL.

The DNA of the CDR3 is TGTGCCAGCAGCAAAGCGCGGCTAGCCTTCACAGATACGCAGTATTTT. This encodes CASSKARLAFTDTQYF. This chain joins TRBV21-1 and TRBJ2-3; TRBD2 was called by the table and not checked on the DNA. TRBV21-1 is reported as a pseudogene. The CDR3 loop spans 16 amino acids.

The chain couples TRBV19 to TRBJ1-5; D unresolved. This CDR3 is built from 15 residues. Trimming took 9 bases from V and 1 from J, leaving 16 bases between them. Per germline, CDR1 LNHDA and CDR2 SQIVND (reference sequence). The CDR3 DNA reads as TGTGCCAGCACCCAGAATTCGGGGAGCAATCAGCCCCAGCATTTT. Its translation: CASTQNSGSNQPQHF.

This chain uses TRBV11-2 with TRBJ2-1; D unclear. The CDR3 extends over 12 amino acids. The V end lost 4 bases, the J end lost 7 bases, and 8 bases lay between the germline ends. The germline CDR1 and CDR2 sequences are SGHAT and FQNNGV. CDR3 amino acids: CASSSQRNEQFF. CDR3 nucleotides: TGTGCCAGCAGCTCCCAACGAAATGAGCAGTTCTTC.

This clone was picked up one time. CDR3 DNA: TGTGCCAGCAGCCAAGAAGCTGGACTAGCGGGGCCGCAGTACTTC. Residues: CASSQEAGLAGPQYF. This sequence joins TRBV4-2 and TRBJ2-7; 12 nucleotides line up with TRBD2. Germline CDR1 and CDR2: LGHNA and YNFKEQ. With V trimmed by 0 bases and J by 9 bases, 6 bases remained unmatched. This CDR3 comprises 15 residues.